This TCR beta chain was recovered during a study of long-term antiretroviral therapy in people with HIV. Notes on this clone: Its target is not known.

Specimens held about 0.9-11 million cryopreserved PBMC prior to DNA extraction. Study outcomes and limitations: Patients on ART gained diversity, which nonetheless stayed below transplant donor controls.

The run of the v3.0 immunoSEQ assay was at survey level. Per-sample targets for sequencing were about 35,000-55,000 T-cell genomes. TCRdb keeps only in-frame clones here, not all; method: immunoSEQ multiplex PCR. Found here are about 20,000 clones, 65% to 85% of them singletons; the top ten hold 7% to 9%. Sample: unsorted PBMCs, taken 1.2 years after starting antiretroviral therapy. The TCR comes from a middle-aged woman with HIV.

The CDR3 is CASSFTGTDTQYF. As DNA, the CDR3 is TGTGCCAGCAGCTTCACAGGGACAGATACGCAGTATTTT. The rearrangement links TRBV5-6 to TRBJ2-3; D perhaps matches TRBD1 (6 bases). The V gene's germline CDR1 is SGHDT and CDR2 YYEEEE. The CDR3 totals 13 residues. The V end was cut by 2 bases, the J end by 3 bases, with 7 bases between.